The clone carrying this TCR beta chain has ten or more counts. Antigen unknown. Original methodology: A distant-metastasis classifier for papillary thyroid cancer was built using CDR3 differences across clinicopathological groups. TCRdb re-analyzed the PCR reads through MiXCR. Here the V and J calls rest on TCRdb's processing, not on the authors' analysis. The repertoire holds about 39,000 clones, with 18% as singletons. This sample was included in a study of metastatic and nonmetastatic thyroid tumors. Study context: Repertoire data that came from the blood and tumor or nodule tissue of malignant and benign thyroid patients were compared.

There were no patients who had received any treatment before thyroid surgery. The germline CDR1 and CDR2 sequences are MGHRA and YSYEKL. The V and J ends lost 4 bases and 3 bases, in that order; junction bases with no gene match: 8. The CDR3 loop spans 16 amino acids. Study-wide results and caveats: According to reports, the diversity of TCR beta was significantly higher in malignant thyroid tumors than in benign nodules, and this held in both blood and tumor samples.

The sequenced sample consisted of tumor tissue. This chain links TRBV4-1 with TRBJ2-5; TRBD1 agrees at 10 bases. This clonotype originated in a female donor with papillary thyroid cancer or a benign thyroid nodule (not recorded which). Some clones in this sample may be carry-over from other donors' samples. The CDR3 DNA is TGCGCCAGCAGCCCCGGAGGACAGGGGGTAAAAGAGACCCAGTACTTC. Amino acids: CASSPGGQGVKETQYF.